The 19 T cell receptor beta chains below were found in one sample sequenced in a study of lymphopenia after photon versus proton radiotherapy (dated by TCRdb to the late 2010s). The library was built by means of the immunoSEQ multiplex PCR assay. TCRdb mirrors the immuneACCESS table, restricted to in-frame sequences. Some clones are absent from its copies; in checked studies, under half trace to an unresolved V gene, and the reason for the others is unknown. The sample table contains approximately 40,000 clones; only one count was recorded for 85% to 90% of them. About 9.4% of the sample belongs to the ten largest clones. The source was peripheral blood, collected from a patient treated with proton-based radiotherapy. The receptors originated from a woman in her 70s with pancreatic cancer. Some clones in this sample may be carry-over from other donors' samples.

The chain carries TRBV5-4 and TRBJ1-2; TRBD1 matches 10 bases. The V and J ends lost 0 bases and 7 bases, in that order; junction bases with no gene match: 0. Germline CDR1 is SGHNT and CDR2 is YYREEE (reference sequence). This CDR3 contains 13 residues. The CDR3 DNA follows: TGTGCCAGCAGCTTGGGGACAGGGGGTGGCTACACCTTC. Its protein is CASSLGTGGGYTF.

The V and J genes are TRBV9 and TRBJ1-2, with unresolved D. Per the germline V gene, CDR1 is SGDLS and CDR2 is YYNGEE. This CDR3 is built from 13 residues. The V gene lost 0 bases and the J gene lost 5 bases, with 8 bases spanning the gap. The CDR3 region is CASSVGGRYGYTF. CDR3 in DNA: TGTGCCAGCAGCGTAGGAGGGCGGTATGGCTACACCTTC. Complete variable domain (other parts from reference TRBV9 and TRBJ1-2): DSGVTQTPKHLITATGQRVTLRCSPRSGDLSVYWYQQSLDQGLQFLIQYYNGEERAKGNILERFSAQQFPDLHSELNLSSLELGDSALYFCASSVGGRYGYTFGSGTRLTVV.

This chain links TRBV7-9 with TRBJ2-7, with a tentative D call TRBD1 (6 bases). The CDR3 is 14 residues long. Germline assignment: CDR1 SEHNR and CDR2 FQNEAQ (reference sequence). Trimming stripped 1 base from V and 3 bases from J, with 10 bases between. The CDR3 here is CASSLGRGDYEQYF. The CDR3 bases are TGTGCCAGCAGCTTAGGCAGGGGCGACTACGAGCAGTACTTC.

This clone was detected once. The genes are TRBV5-1 and TRBJ1-1, with D possibly being TRBD1 (5 bases). The CDR3 extends over 14 amino acids. V was trimmed by 1 base and J by 6 bases, leaving 13 bases between them. The germline V gene has CDR1 SGHRS and CDR2 YFSETQ. In nucleotides, the CDR3 is TGCGCCAGCAGCTTGACGCAGGGAAATTCTGAAGCTTTCTTT. Its protein product is CASSLTQGNSEAFF.

V usage is TRBV11-3 and J usage is TRBJ2-7; D gene ambiguous. The CDR3 is 13 residues long. Germline CDR1 and CDR2: SGHNT and YENEEA. Trimming left V 2 bases short and J 2 bases short, with 7 bases between. In DNA, the CDR3 is TGTGCCAGCAGCTTAACCGAAACCTACGAGCAGTACTTC. Its translation is CASSLTETYEQYF.

This clone occurred once. The V call is TRBV5-4, the J call TRBJ2-7, with D perhaps matching TRBD2 (6 bases). This CDR3 comprises 15 residues. Between the trimmed V and J ends, which lost 3 bases and 2 bases, there was a span of 15 bases. CDR1 SGHNT and CDR2 YYREEE come from the germline V gene (reference sequence). CDR3 residues: CASSSHGTYTYEQYF. CDR3 nucleotide sequence: TGTGCCAGCAGCTCACACGGGACTTATACCTACGAGCAGTACTTC.

Comments on this clone: Germline is not matched at one junction end, which may reflect a read error. The chain carries TRBV7-9 and TRBJ1-3; possible D gene TRBD1, 6 bases. CDR1 is SEHNR, CDR2 FQNEAQ, per germline (reference sequence). CDR3 length equals 15 residues. The CDR3 DNA follows: TGTGCCAGCAGCTTAGAGGGGGACTCTGGAAGCACCATATATTTT. It codes for CASSLEGDSGSTIYF.

The CDR3 spells CASSLGGQGPYNEQFF. CDR3 bases: TGCGCCAGCAGCTTGGGTGGACAGGGACCCTACAATGAGCAGTTCTTC. V gene TRBV5-1 combines with J gene TRBJ2-1, with 8 bases matching TRBD1. Germline lookup yields CDR1 SGHRS and CDR2 YFSETQ. CDR3 length: 16 amino acids. V gave up 0 bases and J gave up 2 bases; unmatched junction bases: 4.

The chain couples TRBV28 to TRBJ1-1, with D perhaps matching TRBD1 (5 bases). The CDR3 has 14 residues. Germline lookup yields CDR1 MDHEN and CDR2 SYDVKM. The germline V and J ends were trimmed by 3 bases and 5 bases, with 13 bases remaining between them. CDR3 amino acids: CASSLPTGRTEAFF. CDR3 in DNA: TGTGCCAGCAGTTTGCCGACGGGACGGACTGAAGCTTTCTTT.

The chain recombines TRBV6-6 with TRBJ1-3; 7 nucleotides match TRBD1. The ends lost 6 bases at V and 0 bases at J; junction bases unmatched: 2. Germline loops: CDR1 MNHNY, CDR2 SVGAGI (reference sequence). The CDR3 has 14 amino acids. CDR3: CASSRTGSGNTIYF. CDR3 bases: TGTGCCAGCAGCCGGACAGGCTCTGGAAACACCATATATTTT.

Worth noting for this clone: The sample contains more than one DNA sequence encoding this CDR3. The chain is built from TRBV6-5 and TRBJ2-2; no clear D. The V gene's germline CDR1 is MNHEY and CDR2 SVGAGI. Trimming left V 5 bases short and J 2 bases short, with 6 bases between. This CDR3 has 13 residues. The CDR3 sequence: CASSLQNTGELFF. The CDR3 DNA follows: TGTGCCAGCAGTCTACAAAACACCGGGGAGCTGTTTTTT.

Worth noting for this clone: Compared with germline, one end of the junction differs, possibly owing to a read error. The CDR3 DNA reads as TGTGCCAGCAGCCCCGATGGGGGGGCGCGGGCCGCGAAGTTT. It translates to CASSPDGGARAAKF. The V gene is TRBV28, the J gene TRBJ1-5, with a tentative D call TRBD1 (6 bases). CDR1 and CDR2 (germline): MDHEN, SYDVKM. The CDR3 runs to 14 residues.

The rearrangement uses TRBV18 and TRBJ2-6; D gene ambiguous. V was trimmed by 5 bases and J by 0 bases, leaving 8 bases between them. Germline CDR1 and CDR2: KGHSH and LQKENI. The length of the CDR3 is 15 residues. CDR3 region: CASSSDRSGANVLTF. The CDR3 bases are TGTGCCAGCTCATCGGACCGCTCTGGGGCCAACGTCCTGACTTTC.

The chain combines TRBV5-1 with TRBJ1-2; 8 bases line up with TRBD1. J gave up 3 bases and V 4 bases, and 8 bases lay outside the gene matches. This CDR3 is 15 amino acids long. From germline, CDR1 is SGHRS and CDR2 YFSETQ. This chain's CDR3 is CASSPTGELYYGYTF. In DNA form, the CDR3 reads TGCGCCAGCAGCCCGACAGGGGAACTTTACTATGGCTACACCTTC.

CDR3 in DNA: TGTGCCAGCAGCCATCGACGGGCAGACACTGAAGCTTTCTTT. Translated: CASSHRRADTEAFF. The chain carries TRBV11-1 and TRBJ1-1; D is unclear. Deletions cut 5 bases from V and 3 bases from J, with 13 bases between. The CDR3 consists of 14 residues. Germline loops: CDR1 SGHAT, CDR2 FQDESV (reference sequence). Drawing the rest from reference TRBV11-1 and TRBJ1-1, the complete variable domain is EAEVAQSPRYKITEKSQAVAFWCDPISGHATLYWYRQILGQGPELLVQFQDESVVDDSQLPKDRFSAERLKGVDSTLKIQPAELGDSAMYLCASSHRRADTEAFFGQGTRLTVV.

This sequence joins TRBV14 and TRBJ2-5; 8 nucleotides line up with TRBD1. The CDR3 totals 16 residues. The germline V gene has CDR1 SGHDN and CDR2 FVKESK. Trimming at V came to 0 bases and at J to 2 bases, leaving 5 bases not matched to a gene. CDR3: CASSQELYRGQETQYF. As DNA, the CDR3 is TGTGCCAGCAGCCAAGAGTTGTACAGGGGGCAAGAGACCCAGTACTTC.

This clone was seen only once. V and J are TRBV27 and TRBJ2-1, with D perhaps TRBD1 (5 bases). The CDR3 has 13 amino acids. Trimming cost V 5 bases and J 8 bases, with 13 bases left between them. The V gene's germline CDR1 is MNHEY and CDR2 SMNVEV (reference sequence). CDR3 in DNA: TGTGCCAGCAGTCGATACAGGACGGATGAGCAGTTCTTC. As protein: CASSRYRTDEQFF.

The rearrangement uses TRBV27 and TRBJ2-1, with D maybe TRBD1 (6 bases). The CDR3 length is 15 residues. V was cut by 5 bases and J by 7 bases, with 18 bases left in between. Per germline, CDR1 MNHEY and CDR2 SMNVEV (reference sequence). CDR3 in amino acids: CASSVDRSKGNEQFF. The CDR3 DNA follows: TGTGCCAGCAGTGTAGACAGGTCTAAGGGAAATGAGCAGTTCTTC.

This clone has more than one count but fewer than ten. This chain links TRBV21-1 with TRBJ2-3; TRBD1 is taken as the D call from the table, unchecked against the DNA. TRBV21-1 is a pseudogene locus. This CDR3 region has 20 residues. The CDR3 sequence is CASSKGKTGVSHYSTDTQYF. CDR3 DNA sequence: TGTGCCAGCAGCAAAGGAAAGACAGGGGTCTCTCATTATAGCACAGATACGCAGTATTTT.